This T cell receptor (beta chain) is drawn from a study of blood T cell repertoires in COVID-19. The wider study: Collection of acute and convalescent COVID-19 samples took place in the United States, Italy and Spain.

V was trimmed by 7 bases and J by 3 bases, leaving 16 bases between them. The CDR3 has 14 residues. Germline CDR1 is MDHEN and CDR2 is SYDVKM. Assay: immunoSEQ multiplex PCR; the TCRdb copy retains only in-frame clones and omits some. The sample has some 300,000 clones, around 90% seen once. The V call is TRBV28, the J call TRBJ2-7; tentatively, D is TRBD1 (6 bases). Material for sequencing was peripheral blood. The clonotype comes from a woman in her 50s with COVID-19, enrolled during active disease. The CDR3 DNA sequence: TGTGCCAGCACCATTGGGGGCTCACACTACGAGCAGTACTTC. Encoded protein: CASTIGGSHYEQYF.